This T cell receptor (beta chain) is drawn from a study of blood T cell repertoires in COVID-19. Data came from immunoSEQ multiplex PCR; TCRdb stores just in-frame clones and leaves some out. Counted here are under 200,000 clones, roughly 93% occurring once; the ten biggest clones make up more than 2%. Trimming removed 4 bases from V and 4 bases from J; junction bases left unmatched: 13. Germline V gives CDR1 MGHRA, CDR2 YSYEKL. The CDR3 runs to 17 residues. This rearrangement joins TRBV4-1 to TRBJ1-3; 7 nucleotides agree with TRBD1. The TCR was taken from a man between 18 and 29 years old with acute or convalescent COVID-19. Sequencing used peripheral blood. CDR3 in amino acids: CASSPIWTGSYGNTIYF. CDR3 DNA sequence: TGCGCCAGCAGCCCAATCTGGACAGGATCTTACGGAAACACCATATATTTT.